The T cell receptor (beta chain) described here comes from a study of OX40 agonist ivuxolimab in advanced cancers. Study-level background: The diagnoses of dose-escalation patients were hepatocellular carcinoma, melanoma, renal cell or head and neck cancer. General study findings and limits: Researchers report that CD8+ T cells had, on average, more expanded clones than CD4+.

Of note for this clone: Antigen specificity is unknown.

TCRdb's copy holds only in-frame clones and misses some; the assay was immunoSEQ multiplex PCR. Of tens of thousands of clones detected, over 60% appear once; the ten largest clones hold roughly 6%. Germline V gene lookup returns CDR1 SGDLS and CDR2 YYNGEE. This CDR3 is built from 14 residues. V lost 0 bases, J lost 0 bases, and 7 bases lay in between. The source is an adult with an advanced solid tumor such as melanoma, head and neck, liver or kidney cancer. This chain joins TRBV9 and TRBJ2-7; D may be TRBD1 (5 bases). Sample: CD4+ or CD8+ T cells sorted from blood, taken in a trial of the OX40 agonist ivuxolimab. CDR3 protein: CASSVVGHSYEQYF. The DNA for the CDR3 is TGTGCCAGCAGCGTAGTGGGGCACTCCTACGAGCAGTACTTC.